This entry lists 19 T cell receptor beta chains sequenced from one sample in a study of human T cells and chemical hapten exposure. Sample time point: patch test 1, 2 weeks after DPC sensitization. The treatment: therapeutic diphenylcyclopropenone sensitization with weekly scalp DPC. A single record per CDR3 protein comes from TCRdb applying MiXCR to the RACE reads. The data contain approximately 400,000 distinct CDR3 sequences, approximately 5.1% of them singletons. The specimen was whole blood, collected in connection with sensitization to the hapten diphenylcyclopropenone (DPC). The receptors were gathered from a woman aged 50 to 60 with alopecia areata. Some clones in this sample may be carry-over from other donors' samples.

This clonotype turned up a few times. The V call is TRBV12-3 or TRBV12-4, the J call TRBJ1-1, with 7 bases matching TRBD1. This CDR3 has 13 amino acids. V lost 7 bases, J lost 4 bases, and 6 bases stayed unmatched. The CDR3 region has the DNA TGTGCCAGCACACTGGACAGGCGCACTGAAGCTTTCTTT. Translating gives CASTLDRRTEAFF.

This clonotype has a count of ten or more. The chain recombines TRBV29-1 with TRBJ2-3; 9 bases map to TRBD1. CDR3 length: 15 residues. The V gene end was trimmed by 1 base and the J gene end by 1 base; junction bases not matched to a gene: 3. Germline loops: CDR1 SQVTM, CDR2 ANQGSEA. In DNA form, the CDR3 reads TGCAGCGTTGAAGCCCGGGACAGGGGCACAGATACGCAGTATTTT. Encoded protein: CSVEARDRGTDTQYF.

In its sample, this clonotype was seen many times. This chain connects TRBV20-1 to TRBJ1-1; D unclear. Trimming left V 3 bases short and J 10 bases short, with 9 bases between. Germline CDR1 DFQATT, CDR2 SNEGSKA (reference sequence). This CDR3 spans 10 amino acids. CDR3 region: CSASGLGAFF. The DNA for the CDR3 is TGCAGTGCTAGCGGATTGGGAGCTTTCTTT.

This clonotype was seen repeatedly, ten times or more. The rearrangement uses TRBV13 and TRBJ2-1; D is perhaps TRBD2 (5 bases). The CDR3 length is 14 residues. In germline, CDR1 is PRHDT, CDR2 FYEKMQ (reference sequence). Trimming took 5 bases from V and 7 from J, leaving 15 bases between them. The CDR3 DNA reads TGTGCCAGCAGCCCCCGCGCTAGCCTAAATGAGCAGTTCTTC. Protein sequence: CASSPRASLNEQFF.

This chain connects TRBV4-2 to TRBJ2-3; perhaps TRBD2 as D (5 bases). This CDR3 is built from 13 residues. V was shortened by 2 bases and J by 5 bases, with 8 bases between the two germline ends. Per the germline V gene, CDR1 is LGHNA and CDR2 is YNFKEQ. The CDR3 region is CASSQSEGDTQYF. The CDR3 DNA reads TGTGCCAGCAGCCAATCCGAGGGAGATACGCAGTATTTT.

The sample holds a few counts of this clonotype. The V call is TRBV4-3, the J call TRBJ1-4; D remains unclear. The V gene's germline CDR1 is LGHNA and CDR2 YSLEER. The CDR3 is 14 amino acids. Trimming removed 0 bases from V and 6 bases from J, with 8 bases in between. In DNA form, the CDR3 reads TGCGCCAGCAGCCAAGAGGACGGCTATGAAAAACTGTTTTTT. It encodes CASSQEDGYEKLFF.

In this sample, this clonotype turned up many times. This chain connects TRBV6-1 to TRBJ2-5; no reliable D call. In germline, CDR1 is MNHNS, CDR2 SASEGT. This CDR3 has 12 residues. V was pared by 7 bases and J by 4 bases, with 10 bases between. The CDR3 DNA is TGTGCCAGCAAGTGGTCCCGAGAGACCCAGTACTTC. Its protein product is CASKWSRETQYF.

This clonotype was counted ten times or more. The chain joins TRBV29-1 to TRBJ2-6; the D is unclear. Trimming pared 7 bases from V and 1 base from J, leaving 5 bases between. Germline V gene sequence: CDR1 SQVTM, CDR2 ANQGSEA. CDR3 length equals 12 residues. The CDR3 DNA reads TGCAGCGAGGGATCTGGGGCCAACGTCCTGACTTTC. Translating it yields CSEGSGANVLTF.

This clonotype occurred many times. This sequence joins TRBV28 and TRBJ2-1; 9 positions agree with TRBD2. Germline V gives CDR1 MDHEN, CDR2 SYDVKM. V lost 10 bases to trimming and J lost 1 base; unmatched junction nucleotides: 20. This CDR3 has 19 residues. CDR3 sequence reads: CATRKSNVITSGSYNEQFF. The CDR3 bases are TGTGCCACCCGTAAATCAAACGTCATAACTAGCGGGTCCTACAATGAGCAGTTCTTC.

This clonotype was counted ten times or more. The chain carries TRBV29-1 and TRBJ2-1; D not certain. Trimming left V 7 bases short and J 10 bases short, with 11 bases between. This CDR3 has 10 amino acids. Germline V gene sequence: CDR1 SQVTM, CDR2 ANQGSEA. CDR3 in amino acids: CSALDGEQFF. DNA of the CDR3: TGCAGCGCTTTAGACGGAGAGCAGTTCTTC.

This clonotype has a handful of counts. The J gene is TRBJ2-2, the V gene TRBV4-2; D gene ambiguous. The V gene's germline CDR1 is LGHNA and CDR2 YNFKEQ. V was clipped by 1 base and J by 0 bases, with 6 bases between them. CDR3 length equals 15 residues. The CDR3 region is CASSQVAANTGELFF. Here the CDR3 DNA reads TGTGCCAGCAGCCAAGTGGCAGCGAACACCGGGGAGCTGTTTTTT.

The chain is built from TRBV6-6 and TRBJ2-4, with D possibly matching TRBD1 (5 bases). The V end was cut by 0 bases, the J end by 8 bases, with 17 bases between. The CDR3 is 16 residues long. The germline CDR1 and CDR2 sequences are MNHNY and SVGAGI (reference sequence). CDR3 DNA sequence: TGTGCCAGCAGTTACTCTCCAGGGTCGGTAAGAGACATTCAGTACTTC. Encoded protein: CASSYSPGSVRDIQYF.

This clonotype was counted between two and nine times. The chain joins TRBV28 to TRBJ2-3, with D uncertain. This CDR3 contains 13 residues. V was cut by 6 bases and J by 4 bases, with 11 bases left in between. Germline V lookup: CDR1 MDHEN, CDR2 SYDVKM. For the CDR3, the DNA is TGTGCCAGCAGCTCCCGTGCCCCAGATACGCAGTATTTT. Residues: CASSSRAPDTQYF.

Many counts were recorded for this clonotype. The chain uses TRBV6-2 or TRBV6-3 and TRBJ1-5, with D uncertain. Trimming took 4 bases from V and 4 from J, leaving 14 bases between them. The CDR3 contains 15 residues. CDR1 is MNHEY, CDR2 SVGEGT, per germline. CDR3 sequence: CASSSTGSLNQPQHF. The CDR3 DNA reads TGTGCCAGCAGTTCCACCGGGTCCTTAAATCAGCCCCAGCATTTT.

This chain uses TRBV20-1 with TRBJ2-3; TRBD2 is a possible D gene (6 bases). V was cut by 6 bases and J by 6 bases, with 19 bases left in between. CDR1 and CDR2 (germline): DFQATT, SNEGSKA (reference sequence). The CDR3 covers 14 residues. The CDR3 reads CSASTGLALDTQYF. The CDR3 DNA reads TGCAGTGCCAGCACGGGGCTAGCGTTGGATACGCAGTATTTT.

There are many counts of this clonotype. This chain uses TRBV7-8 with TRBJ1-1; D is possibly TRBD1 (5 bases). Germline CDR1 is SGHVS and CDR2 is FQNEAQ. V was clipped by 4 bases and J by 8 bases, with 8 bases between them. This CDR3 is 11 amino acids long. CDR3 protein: CASSSGQEAFF. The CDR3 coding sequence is TGTGCCAGCAGCTCCGGACAAGAAGCTTTCTTT.

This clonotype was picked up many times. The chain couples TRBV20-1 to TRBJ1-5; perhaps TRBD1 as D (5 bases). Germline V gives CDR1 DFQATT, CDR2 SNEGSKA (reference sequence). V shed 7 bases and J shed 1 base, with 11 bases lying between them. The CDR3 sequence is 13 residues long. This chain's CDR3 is CSGGKGSNQPQHF. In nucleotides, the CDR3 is TGCAGTGGGGGGAAGGGGAGCAATCAGCCCCAGCATTTT.

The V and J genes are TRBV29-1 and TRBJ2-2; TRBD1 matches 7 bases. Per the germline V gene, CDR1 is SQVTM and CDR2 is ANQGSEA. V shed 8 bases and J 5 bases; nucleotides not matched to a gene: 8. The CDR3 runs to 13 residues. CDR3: CSSWDSPTGELFF. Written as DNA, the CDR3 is TGCAGCTCTTGGGACAGTCCAACCGGGGAGCTGTTTTTT.

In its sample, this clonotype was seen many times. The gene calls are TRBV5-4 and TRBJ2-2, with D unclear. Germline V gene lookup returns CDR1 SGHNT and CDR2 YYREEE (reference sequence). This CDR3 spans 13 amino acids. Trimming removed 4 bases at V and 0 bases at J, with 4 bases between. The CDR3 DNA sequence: TGTGCCAGCAGCCCCTCGAACACCGGGGAGCTGTTTTTT. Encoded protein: CASSPSNTGELFF.